A selection of T cell receptor beta chains follows, all from one sample in a study of CD8+CD57+ T cells in acquired aplastic anemia. TCRdb re-analysed the reads in MiXCR, keeping a single row per CDR3 protein. Of about 160,000 distinct CDR3 sequences detected, roughly 45% appear once; the ten largest clones hold 2.5% to 3.5%. Sequenced sample: sorted CD4+, CD8+, or CD8+CD57+ T cells (not recorded which) from PBMCs. Source of these receptors: a human donor with aplastic anemia. Each CDR3 is given with its conserved first and last residue. The D gene is left open where the match is weak. The size entry is marked missing in some rows and otherwise reads once, few, many or a size class.

d_gene | j_gene | v_gene | abundance | CDR3nt | CDR3aa
- | TRBJ1-3 | TRBV10-3 | - | TGTGCCATCAGTCCGACAGAGTACTCTGGAAACACCATATATTTT | CAISPTEYSGNTIYF
TRBD2 | TRBJ2-5 | TRBV5-1 | few | TGCGCCAGCAGCTTAGGTCCGGCTAGCGGGGAAGAGACCCAGTACTTC | CASSLGPASGEETQYF
- | TRBJ2-5 | TRBV6-5 | many | TGTGCCAGCAGATCCCAGGGAGTTCAAGAGACCCAGTACTTC | CASRSQGVQETQYF
TRBD2 | TRBJ2-1 | TRBV6-2/TRBV6-3 | - | TGTGCCAGCAGTGGGCGGGGGGGTTACAATGAGCAGTCCTTC | CASSGRGGYNEQSF
TRBD1 | TRBJ1-5 | TRBV14 | many | TGTGCCAGCAGCCAAACAGGGGGGAATCAGCCCCAGCATTTT | CASSQTGGNQPQHF
TRBD1 | TRBJ1-6 | TRBV10-3 | few | TGTGCCATCAGTGTAAGACAGGGGGATAATTCACCCCTCCACTTT | CAISVRQGDNSPLHF
TRBD1 | TRBJ2-5 | TRBV2 | many | TGTGCCAGCAGCTACGACAGGGTACGTGAGACCCAGTACTTC | CASSYDRVRETQYF
TRBD2 | TRBJ2-5 | TRBV7-2 | many | TGTGCCAGCCGCCCCCCAGCGGGGGTTTGGGAGACCCAGTACTTC | CASRPPAGVWETQYF
- | TRBJ1-2 | TRBV10-3 | - | TGTGCCATCCATGGGGTAGGGCTCTATGGCTACACCTTC | CAIHGVGLYGYTF
- | TRBJ1-2 | TRBV20-1 | many | TGCAGTGCTAGAGAAGGGTGGCAGGACTACTATGGCTACACCTTC | CSAREGWQDYYGYTF
TRBD1 | TRBJ1-2 | TRBV29-1 | many | TGCAGCTCCGAAAAGGACAGGGTGGGGGGCTACACCTTC | CSSEKDRVGGYTF
- | TRBJ1-2 | TRBV24-1 | once | TGTGCCACCAGTGGTTTGGGCTATGGCTACACCTTC | CATSGLGYGYTF
TRBD1 | TRBJ2-3 | TRBV11-2 | once | TGTGCCAGCAGCTCAGGACAGGGGAACACAGATACGCAGTATTTT | CASSSGQGNTDTQYF
TRBD1 | TRBJ1-1 | TRBV11-1 | - | TGTGCCAGCAGCCCCCTCGAGGGACAGGGGGCTACTGAAGCTTTCTTT | CASSPLEGQGATEAFF
- | TRBJ2-7 | TRBV19 | once | TGTGCCAGTAGTATCGGGGGAAACGAGCAGTACTTC | CASSIGGNEQYF
- | TRBJ2-5 | TRBV9 | - | TGTGCCAGCAGCGCGAGGATGGGGTTGGAGACCCAGTACTTC | CASSARMGLETQYF
- | TRBJ2-3 | TRBV10-3 | many | TGTGCCATCAGACCGTACCGTACTAGCACAGATACGCAGTATTTT | CAIRPYRTSTDTQYF
- | TRBJ1-2 | TRBV9 | many | TGTGCCAGCAGCGCTTGGGGAAACTATGGCTACACCTTC | CASSAWGNYGYTF
- | TRBJ1-1 | TRBV7-9 | many | TGTGCCAGCAGCTTAGTTTCTGAAGCTTTCTTT | CASSLVSEAFF
TRBD2 | TRBJ2-1 | TRBV19 | many | TGTGCCAGTAATCAACTAGCGGGGTTAAATGAGCAGTTCTTC | CASNQLAGLNEQFF
- | TRBJ1-2 | TRBV5-1 | many | TGCGCCAGCAGCAGGCGGGAGGGGTCCCCCTATGGCTACACCTTC | CASSRREGSPYGYTF
- | TRBJ2-2 | TRBV20-1 | many | TGCAGTGCTAGAGATCTTGGGGGGAGGAGCACCGGGGAGCTGTTTTTT | CSARDLGGRSTGELFF
- | TRBJ1-1 | TRBV18 | - | TGTGCCAGCTCCCCGGTCAACAGGCCGACCACTGAAGCTTTCTTT | CASSPVNRPTTEAFF
TRBD1 | TRBJ1-2 | TRBV20-1 | - | TGCAGTGCTAGGGACAGGAGCTATGGCTACACCTTC | CSARDRSYGYTF
- | TRBJ1-4 | TRBV7-9 | many | TGTGCCAGCAGCCCAGGAAGGCAAAATGAAAAACTGTTTTTT | CASSPGRQNEKLFF
- | TRBJ2-7 | TRBV5-1 | - | TGCGCCAGCAGCTTGGTTGCGACAATGGGATACGAGCAGTACTTC | CASSLVATMGYEQYF
- | TRBJ2-5 | TRBV20-1 | - | TGCAGTGCTAGAGGGGTGACTTTCCAAGAGACCCAGTACTTC | CSARGVTFQETQYF
TRBD2 | TRBJ2-1 | TRBV4-2 | many | TGTGCCAGCAGCCCCACGGGGGGCTCCTACAATGAGCAGTTCTTC | CASSPTGGSYNEQFF
TRBD2 | TRBJ2-3 | TRBV7-3 | many | TGTGCCAGCAGCCCGACTAGCGGCACAGATACGCAGTATTTT | CASSPTSGTDTQYF
TRBD2 | TRBJ2-1 | TRBV20-1 | many | TGCAGTGCTAGGTTTAGCGGGGCAAACAATGAGCAGTTCTTC | CSARFSGANNEQFF
- | TRBJ2-7 | TRBV15 | - | TGTGCCACCAGCAGAGCCACCTGGGACGAGCAGTACTTC | CATSRATWDEQYF
TRBD2 | TRBJ2-6 | TRBV11-2 | - | TGTGCCAGCAGACAATTTCCGGCGGGGGCTGGGGCCAACGTCCTGACTTTC | CASRQFPAGAGANVLTF